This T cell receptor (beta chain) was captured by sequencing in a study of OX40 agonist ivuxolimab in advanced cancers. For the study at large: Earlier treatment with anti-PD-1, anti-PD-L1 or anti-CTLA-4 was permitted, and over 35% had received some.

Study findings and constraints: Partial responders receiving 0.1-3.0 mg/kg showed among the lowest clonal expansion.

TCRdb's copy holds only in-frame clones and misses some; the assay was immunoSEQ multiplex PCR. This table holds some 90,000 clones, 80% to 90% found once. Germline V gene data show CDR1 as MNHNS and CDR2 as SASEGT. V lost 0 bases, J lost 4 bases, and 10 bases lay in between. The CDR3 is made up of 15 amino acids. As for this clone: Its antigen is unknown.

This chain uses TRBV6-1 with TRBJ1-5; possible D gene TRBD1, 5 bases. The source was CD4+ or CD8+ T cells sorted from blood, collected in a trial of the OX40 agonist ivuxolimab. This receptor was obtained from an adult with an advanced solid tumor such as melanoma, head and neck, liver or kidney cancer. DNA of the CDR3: TGTGCCAGCAGTGAAGCGGTGACAGCAAATCAGCCCCAGCATTTT. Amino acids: CASSEAVTANQPQHF.